Sequencing of this T cell receptor (beta chain) was carried out in a study of long-term antiretroviral therapy in people with HIV. With respect to this clone: The antigen is unknown.

This CDR3 is 17 amino acids long. CDR1 is SGHVS and CDR2 is FNYEAQ in the germline V gene. J lost 5 bases, V lost 3 bases, and 12 bases had no gene match. Treatment of all HIV participants took place in the United States. The run of the v3.0 immunoSEQ assay was at survey level. Data came from immunoSEQ multiplex PCR; TCRdb stores just in-frame clones and leaves some out. The sample includes 40,000 or so clones, under 85% of them seen just once. Study-wide findings and caveats: Despite increasing after ART, diversity remained lower than that of transplant donor controls. ART adherence, viral resistance and therapy changes were not recorded.

The chain is built from TRBV7-6 and TRBJ1-2, with 10 positions matching TRBD1. Sequencing used unsorted PBMCs, obtained 1 year after starting antiretroviral therapy. The receptor was isolated from a man in his late teens or twenties with HIV. The CDR3 loop is CASSLTRDRGAGYGYTF. Here the CDR3 DNA reads TGTGCCAGCAGCTTGACCCGGGACAGGGGTGCCGGATATGGCTACACCTTC.